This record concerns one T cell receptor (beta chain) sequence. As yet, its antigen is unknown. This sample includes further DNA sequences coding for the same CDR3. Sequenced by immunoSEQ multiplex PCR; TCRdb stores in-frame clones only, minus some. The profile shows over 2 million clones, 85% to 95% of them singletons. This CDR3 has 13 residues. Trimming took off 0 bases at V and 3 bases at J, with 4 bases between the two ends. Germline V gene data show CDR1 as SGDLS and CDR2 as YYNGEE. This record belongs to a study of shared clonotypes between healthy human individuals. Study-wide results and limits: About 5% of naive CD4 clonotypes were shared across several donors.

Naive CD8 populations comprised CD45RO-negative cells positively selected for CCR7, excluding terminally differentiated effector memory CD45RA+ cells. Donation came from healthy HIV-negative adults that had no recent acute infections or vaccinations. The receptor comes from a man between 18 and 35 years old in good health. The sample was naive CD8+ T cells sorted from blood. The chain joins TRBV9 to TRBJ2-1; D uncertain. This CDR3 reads CASSVEGYNEQFF. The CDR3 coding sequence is TGTGCCAGCAGCGTAGAAGGCTACAATGAGCAGTTCTTC.